This TCR beta chain was sequenced in a study of T cells in Graves' hyperthyroidism and ophthalmopathy. Study-level points and caveats: Blood also showed most of the thyroid clonotypes that were expanded above 0.001.

Researchers amplified the TCR beta CDR3 regions from RNA transcripts. Initially, a first-round RT-PCR of the TCR CDR3 employed the HTBI primer set. TCRdb ran MiXCR on the multiplex PCR reads and lists one entry per CDR3 protein. The sample holds under 450,000 distinct CDR3 sequences, about 15% seen once. This clonotype was observed at least ten times. Its antigen remains unknown. Specimen: blood. The receptor was derived from a woman aged 18-29 years with Graves' hyperthyroidism.

The DNA for the CDR3 is TGTGCCAGCAGTTACTTCCCCGGGGGGGAAATGGACACTGAAGCTTTCTTT. It codes for CASSYFPGGEMDTEAFF. This chain connects TRBV6-5 to TRBJ1-1; a possible D gene is TRBD1 (5 bases). CDR1 MNHEY and CDR2 SVGAGI come from the germline V gene. The V end lost 1 base, the J end lost 3 bases, and 18 bases lay between the germline ends. The CDR3 covers 17 residues.